What follows are 17 T cell receptor beta chains derived from one specimen sequenced in a study of human T cells and chemical hapten exposure. In TCRdb, the RACE reads were re-called with MiXCR into one record per CDR3 protein. The table records some 49,000 distinct CDR3 sequences, about 9.6% of them present only once. Time point reported: pre-sensitization, week 0. The sample's treatment: therapeutic diphenylcyclopropenone sensitization with weekly scalp DPC. Whole blood that had not been fractionated was the source of extracted total RNA. The source material was whole blood, sampled in connection with sensitization to the hapten diphenylcyclopropenone (DPC). These receptors were obtained from a woman aged 25 to 39 with alopecia areata. Some clones in this sample may be carry-over from other donors' samples.

This chain links TRBV19 with TRBJ2-1, with 8 bases that match TRBD1. CDR1 is LNHDA and CDR2 is SQIVND in the germline V gene (reference sequence). J was trimmed by 6 bases and V by 4 bases; bases with no gene match: 11. This CDR3 is 16 amino acids long. For the CDR3, the DNA is TGTGCCAGTAGTACCCTCTTCGGACAGGGATGCAATGAGCAGTTCTTC. This codes for CASSTLFGQGCNEQFF.

The sample holds a few counts of this clonotype. The chain employs TRBV2 and TRBJ2-3; TRBD1 is a possible D gene (6 bases). This CDR3 contains 15 residues. Trimming removed 4 bases at V and 1 base at J, with 12 bases between. In germline, CDR1 is SNHLY, CDR2 FYNNEI. CDR3 protein: CASSVRGGGTDTQYF. The CDR3 DNA sequence: TGTGCCAGCAGTGTAAGAGGGGGAGGCACAGATACGCAGTATTTT.

In its sample, this clonotype was seen many times. V gene TRBV5-1 combines with J gene TRBJ1-1; D unresolved. The germline V and J ends were trimmed by 0 bases and 4 bases, with 7 bases remaining between them. Germline lookup yields CDR1 SGHRS and CDR2 YFSETQ. The CDR3 sequence is 13 residues long. The CDR3 DNA reads as TGCGCCAGCAGCTTGGAGGGCGGCACTGAAGCTTTCTTT. It specifies CASSLEGGTEAFF.

This clonotype was counted between two and nine times. The rearrangement joins TRBV12-3 or TRBV12-4 to TRBJ2-3, with D uncertain. Trimming took off 10 bases at V and 4 bases at J, with 18 bases between the two ends. CDR3 size: 14 residues. The CDR3 sequence is CAIKASRTSDTQYF. In DNA, the CDR3 is TGTGCCATAAAGGCCAGTCGGACCTCAGATACGCAGTATTTT.

This clonotype was counted ten times or more. The rearrangement links TRBV7-2 to TRBJ2-5; D is perhaps TRBD1 (6 bases). Germline lookup yields CDR1 SGHTA and CDR2 FQGNSA. The CDR3 extends over 17 amino acids. V was trimmed by 3 bases and J by 0 bases, leaving 17 bases between them. The CDR3 is CASSFQPSTGYQETQYF. For the CDR3, the DNA is TGTGCCAGCAGCTTCCAACCCTCTACAGGGTACCAAGAGACCCAGTACTTC.

The chain joins TRBV4-3 to TRBJ1-2; 11 bases agree with TRBD1. From germline, CDR1 is LGHNA and CDR2 YSLEER. The CDR3 runs to 16 residues. J gave up 8 bases and V 3 bases, and 11 bases lay outside the gene matches. The CDR3 nucleotides read TGCGCCAGCAGCCAGGAGCGAACCGGGACAGGGGGAGGCTACACCTTC. Translated: CASSQERTGTGGGYTF.

This clonotype was recorded a few times. V gene TRBV20-1 combines with J gene TRBJ1-2; possibly TRBD1 for D (6 bases). The length of the CDR3 is 13 residues. Per the germline V gene, CDR1 is DFQATT and CDR2 is SNEGSKA (reference sequence). This chain's CDR3 is CNAHRVRNYGYTF. The CDR3, as DNA: TGCAACGCTCACAGGGTGCGTAACTATGGCTACACCTTC.

This sequence joins TRBV5-1 and TRBJ2-7; D possibly corresponds to TRBD2 (6 bases). Per the germline V gene, CDR1 is SGHRS and CDR2 is YFSETQ. V was shortened by 7 bases and J by 3 bases, with 14 bases between the two germline ends. The CDR3 length is 13 residues. The CDR3 is CASGLLGLYEQYF. CDR3 DNA: TGCGCCAGCGGTTTATTGGGACTCTACGAGCAGTACTTC.

A few counts support this clonotype. This chain joins TRBV12-3 or TRBV12-4 and TRBJ2-3; D remains ambiguous. Trimming removed 5 bases at V and 2 bases at J, with 11 bases between. The length of the CDR3 is 14 residues. The CDR3 sequence: CASSHNANTDTQYF. The CDR3 region has the DNA TGTGCCAGCAGTCATAATGCGAACACAGATACGCAGTATTTT.

V and J are TRBV28 and TRBJ1-6; TRBD1 might be the D (6 bases). This CDR3 is built from 16 residues. Germline values: CDR1 MDHEN, CDR2 SYDVKM. V gave up 6 bases and J gave up 6 bases, with 18 bases separating them. The CDR3 bases are TGTGCCAGCAGAAGGGGGGTTGTCGGGGCTAATTCACCCCTCCACTTT. Protein product: CASRRGVVGANSPLHF.

This clonotype was seen at least ten times. CDR3 in amino acids: CASSLYRDRGYNSPLHF. The CDR3, as DNA: TGTGCCAGCAGTTTGTACCGGGACAGGGGCTATAATTCACCCCTCCACTTT. The chain has TRBV28 and TRBJ1-6; 10 bases are a match to TRBD1. Germline values: CDR1 MDHEN, CDR2 SYDVKM. The V segment lost 3 bases and the J segment 3 bases; nucleotides outside the gene matches: 5. The CDR3 loop spans 17 amino acids.

This clonotype was observed many times. The gene calls are TRBV7-9 and TRBJ2-7; TRBD1 matches 9 bases. The germline CDR1 and CDR2 sequences are SEHNR and FQNEAQ (reference sequence). CDR3 length: 20 amino acids. V trimming: 4 bases; J trimming: 2 bases; junction bases outside the gene matches: 21. The CDR3 bases are TGTGCCAGCAGCTCCCTTTCCCCGGGACATATCGGGACAGGGCCCTACGAGCAGTACTTC. It is translated as CASSSLSPGHIGTGPYEQYF.

This clonotype was observed a few times. V and J are TRBV6-6 and TRBJ2-2; 10 bases are shared with TRBD2. There are 15 residues in the CDR3. From germline, CDR1 is MNHNY and CDR2 SVGAGI (reference sequence). J was trimmed by 3 bases and V by 7 bases; bases with no gene match: 5. The DNA of the CDR3 is TGTGCCAGCACTGGAGCGGGAGGGGACACCGGGGAGCTGTTTTTT. It yields the protein CASTGAGGDTGELFF.

There are a few counts of this clonotype. The chain joins TRBV4-2 to TRBJ1-2; tentatively, D is TRBD1 (5 bases). The CDR3 consists of 14 residues. Germline V gene sequence: CDR1 LGHNA, CDR2 YNFKEQ. Deletions cut 0 bases from V and 3 bases from J, with 8 bases between. The CDR3 here is CASSQDGRDYGYTF. In nucleotides, the CDR3 is TGTGCCAGCAGCCAAGATGGCAGGGACTATGGCTACACCTTC.

This clonotype was observed a few times. J is TRBJ2-7 and V is TRBV28, with a possible D match to TRBD1 (6 bases). With 7 bases removed from V and 7 bases from J, the gap between germline ends came to 14 bases. The germline CDR1 and CDR2 sequences are MDHEN and SYDVKM. This CDR3 has 12 residues. CDR3 DNA: TGTGCCAGCAAAGCAGGGGCTTGGGAGCAGTACTTC. This translates into CASKAGAWEQYF.

V usage is TRBV4-3 and J usage is TRBJ2-7; D is uncertain. The V end was cut by 0 bases, the J end by 0 bases, with 9 bases between. Germline assignment: CDR1 LGHNA and CDR2 YSLEER. This CDR3 region has 15 residues. The CDR3 nucleotides read TGCGCCAGCAGCCAAGAAGGTGGGTTCTCCTACGAGCAGTACTTC. As protein: CASSQEGGFSYEQYF.

This clonotype has only a few counts. This rearrangement joins TRBV20-1 to TRBJ2-7; the D gene is possibly TRBD2 (6 bases). Trimming pared 1 base from V and 6 bases from J, leaving 13 bases between. The CDR3 is 13 residues long. The V gene's germline CDR1 is DFQATT and CDR2 SNEGSKA (reference sequence). CDR3 nucleotides: TGCAGTGCTAGAGGATCCGGGGGAAGCGAGCAGTACTTC. Translating gives CSARGSGGSEQYF.